This TCR beta chain was identified in a study of T cells in Graves' hyperthyroidism and ophthalmopathy. Authors of the study amplified TCR beta CDR3 regions from RNA transcripts. The TCR CDR3 first-round RT-PCR relied on the HTBI primer set. Using its own MiXCR run on the multiplex PCR reads, TCRdb lists one record per CDR3 protein. The sample lists about 680,000 distinct CDR3 sequences, under 45% occurring once. Trimming cost V 0 bases and J 7 bases, with 6 bases left between them. The CDR3 is made up of 12 amino acids. Per germline, CDR1 GTSNPN and CDR2 SVGIG (reference sequence). The sequencing sample was made of blood. The V gene is TRBV30, the J gene TRBJ2-2, with D perhaps TRBD1 (6 bases). This clonotype originated in a middle-aged woman with Graves' hyperthyroidism. The CDR3 loop reads CAWSVGGGELFF. In DNA, the CDR3 is TGTGCCTGGAGTGTAGGGGGCGGGGAGCTGTTTTTT.